This paragraph covers one T cell receptor (beta chain) sequence. Antigen unknown. Oncomine TCR Beta short-read sequencing was applied to DNA from cultured CD4+ T cells. MiXCR, applied by TCRdb to the PCR reads, yields one record per CDR3 protein. The sample lists under 20,000 distinct CDR3 sequences; roughly two fifths were seen once. The data belong to a study of vaccination and CD4 T cells after COVID-19. The CDR3 extends over 18 amino acids. CDR1 is MNHEY and CDR2 is SVGEGT in the germline V gene. V gave up 7 bases and J gave up 2 bases, with 26 bases separating them. Treatment of the sample: roughly 10-day PBMC culture with coronavirus spike peptide pools or control peptides (ViraFEST assay). General study results and limits: The median number of SARS-CoV-2-reactive clonotypes increased from roughly 19 to 38, a change that did not reach significance.

Sequencing was performed on CD4+ T cells from blood, cultured in vitro, taken after SARS-CoV-2 vaccination. This receptor was identified in a human donor who had recovered from COVID-19. This chain uses TRBV6-2 or TRBV6-3 with TRBJ1-2; tentative D call: TRBD1 (5 bases). The CDR3 is CASTPLGGRASWNYGYTF. In DNA, the CDR3 is TGTGCCAGCACCCCCCTTGGGGGACGGGCGTCGTGGAACTATGGCTACACCTTC.